Each of the 18 T cell receptor beta chains below was sequenced from the same sample in a study of PD-L1 blockade in urothelial cancer. As to time point: pretreatment peripheral blood. TCRdb's copy holds only in-frame clones and misses some; the assay was immunoSEQ multiplex PCR. The sample holds tens of thousands of clones; about 88% are singletons and the top ten take roughly 25%. The starting material was PBMCs, obtained around atezolizumab (anti-PD-L1) treatment. These receptors were obtained from a donor over 35 with urothelial cancer.

The J gene is TRBJ2-1, the V gene TRBV7-2; 10 bases match TRBD2. V shed 1 base and J 6 bases; nucleotides not matched to a gene: 6. Germline V gene lookup returns CDR1 SGHTA and CDR2 FQGNSA. The CDR3 contains 16 residues. As DNA, the CDR3 is TGTGCCAGCAGCTTAGGCCCTAGCGGGAGCTCCAATGAGCAGTTCTTC. This codes for CASSLGPSGSSNEQFF.

CDR3 amino acids: CASSQAGDTQYF. CDR3 DNA sequence: TGCGCCAGCAGCCAGGCGGGTGATACGCAGTATTTT. This chain joins TRBV4-1 and TRBJ2-3; D is perhaps TRBD2 (5 bases). The CDR3 spans 12 residues. V lost 3 bases and J 6 bases, leaving 7 bases between the germline ends. Per the germline V gene, CDR1 is MGHRA and CDR2 is YSYEKL.

Here the CDR3 reads CASSLGGTGGAFF. The CDR3 DNA is TGTGCCAGCAGCTTAGGGGGGACAGGGGGGGCTTTCTTT. The chain links TRBV7-2 to TRBJ1-1; the match to TRBD1 covers 11 bases. The V gene's germline CDR1 is SGHTA and CDR2 FQGNSA. The CDR3 has 13 residues. Trimming at V came to 1 base and at J to 11 bases, leaving 3 bases not matched to a gene. The whole variable domain, remainder taken from reference TRBV7-2 and TRBJ1-1, is GAGVSQSPSNKVTEKGKDVELRCDPISGHTALYWYRQSLGQGLEFLIYFQGNSAPDKSGLPSDRFSAERTGGSVSTLTIQRTQQEDSAVYLCASSLGGTGGAFFGQGTRLTVV.

The V call is TRBV7-2, the J call TRBJ1-3; 12 bases are a match to TRBD1. V shed 1 base and J 0 bases; nucleotides not matched to a gene: 4. CDR1 is SGHTA and CDR2 is FQGNSA in the germline V gene. This CDR3 has 18 residues. CDR3 sequence reads: CASSLVGTGGFSGNTIYF. CDR3 nucleotides: TGTGCCAGCAGCTTAGTGGGGACAGGGGGCTTCTCTGGAAACACCATATATTTT. Using reference TRBV7-2 and TRBJ1-3 for the parts outside the CDR3, the full variable domain is GAGVSQSPSNKVTEKGKDVELRCDPISGHTALYWYRQSLGQGLEFLIYFQGNSAPDKSGLPSDRFSAERTGGSVSTLTIQRTQQEDSAVYLCASSLVGTGGFSGNTIYFGEGSWLTVV.

This CDR3 is CASSLWGGNTEAFF. The CDR3 DNA follows: TGTGCCAGCAGCTTATGGGGGGGGAACACTGAAGCTTTCTTT. The chain uses TRBV7-9 and TRBJ1-1, with a possible D match to TRBD1 (5 bases). Trimming took off 2 bases at V and 1 base at J, with 8 bases between the two ends. The CDR3 sequence is 14 residues long. From germline, CDR1 is SEHNR and CDR2 FQNEAQ (reference sequence).

The chain employs TRBV11-3 and TRBJ1-3, with TRBD1 identical over 8 bases. The length of the CDR3 is 20 residues. V lost 9 bases, J lost 0 bases, and 22 bases stayed unmatched. CDR1 is SGHNT and CDR2 is YENEEA in the germline V gene. CDR3: CARNRLTGGPPLSSGNTIYF. CDR3 in DNA: TGTGCCAGGAACAGACTCACAGGGGGACCCCCCTTAAGCTCTGGAAACACCATATATTTT.

The genes are TRBV27 and TRBJ2-5, with 10 nucleotides matching TRBD1. The junction had 10 bases not matched to a gene; V was cut back by 5 bases and J by 7 bases. The CDR3 sequence is 15 residues long. Looked up from germline, CDR1 is MNHEY and CDR2 is SMNVEV (reference sequence). CDR3 sequence reads: CASSPRDRGPGTQYF. The CDR3 nucleotides are TGTGCCAGCAGTCCCCGGGACAGGGGACCTGGGACCCAGTACTTC.

The DNA of the CDR3 is TGTGCCAGCAGCTTAGCACAGGGGAGCTCCTACAATGAGCAGTTCTTC. Translation: CASSLAQGSSYNEQFF. The chain joins TRBV7-9 to TRBJ2-1, with 7 bases matching TRBD1. The CDR3 contains 16 residues. V dropped 0 bases and J dropped 0; count of bases not matched to a gene: 2. Germline CDR1 and CDR2: SEHNR and FQNEAQ (reference sequence).

The V gene is TRBV5-6, the J gene TRBJ1-1; TRBD1 might be the D (6 bases). Germline V lookup: CDR1 SGHDT, CDR2 YYEEEE. The CDR3 has 15 amino acids. Trimming removed 4 bases at V and 1 base at J, with 14 bases between. The CDR3 spells CASSTTGRGNTEAFF. The CDR3 region has the DNA TGTGCCAGCAGCACGACAGGTCGCGGGAACACTGAAGCTTTCTTT.

This chain connects TRBV7-9 to TRBJ2-1, with 7 bases aligning to TRBD2. The CDR3 is 15 residues long. Trimming took 8 bases from V and 0 from J; bases not matched to a gene: 7. Germline-derived CDR1 and CDR2 are SEHNR and FQNEAQ (reference sequence). The CDR3: CASRGEGSSYNEQFF. The DNA of the CDR3 is TGTGCCAGCCGAGGGGAGGGGAGCTCCTACAATGAGCAGTTCTTC.

The CDR3 nucleotides read TGTGCCAGCAGCTTATTGGGGGGAGTCCCTTCTAGCGAGCAGTACTTC. Translated, it gives CASSLLGGVPSSEQYF. The chain combines TRBV11-3 with TRBJ2-7; possible D gene TRBD2, 6 bases. Per the germline V gene, CDR1 is SGHNT and CDR2 is YENEEA. Trimming stripped 2 bases from V and 6 bases from J, with 20 bases between. The CDR3 is 16 amino acids.

The V call is TRBV7-2, the J call TRBJ1-1, with D perhaps matching TRBD1 (6 bases). V lost 5 bases and J 1 base, leaving 17 bases between the germline ends. Germline V gene data show CDR1 as SGHTA and CDR2 as FQGNSA. The CDR3 covers 16 residues. For the CDR3, the DNA is TGTGCCAGCAGCCGATTAGGGGGAGGGGGGAACACTGAAGCTTTCTTT. It encodes CASSRLGGGGNTEAFF.

The V and J genes are TRBV11-1 and TRBJ2-7; TRBD2 might be the D (6 bases). V lost 5 bases to trimming and J lost 4 bases, with 18 bases between them. From germline, CDR1 is SGHAT and CDR2 FQDESV (reference sequence). This CDR3 region has 15 residues. The CDR3 here is CASSTGGGGKYEQYF. The CDR3 coding sequence is TGTGCCAGCAGCACCGGGGGAGGCGGCAAGTACGAGCAGTACTTC.

The chain uses TRBV29-1 and TRBJ2-5; 9 bases map to TRBD1. Germline CDR1 is SQVTM and CDR2 is ANQGSEA. The length of the CDR3 is 14 residues. The ends lost 3 bases at V and 7 bases at J; junction bases unmatched: 9. The CDR3 DNA follows: TGCAGCGTTGAGGAACAGGGGGCGGGGGTGACCCAGTACTTC. This codes for CSVEEQGAGVTQYF. Supplemented by reference TRBV29-1 and TRBJ2-5, the full variable domain reads SAVISQKPSRDICQRGTSLTIQCQVDSQVTMMFWYRQQPGQSLTLIATANQGSEATYESGFVIDKFPISRPNLTFSTLTVSNMSPEDSSIYLCSVEEQGAGVTQYFGPGTRLLVL.

This chain links TRBV5-4 with TRBJ2-7; 12 positions match TRBD2. Germline CDR1 reads SGHNT; CDR2 reads YYREEE (reference sequence). V shed 5 bases, J shed 1 base, and the junction held 4 bases outside the gene matches. This CDR3 comprises 15 residues. The CDR3 is CASSLAGGGSYEQYF. The CDR3 DNA is TGTGCCAGCAGTCTAGCGGGAGGGGGGTCCTACGAGCAGTACTTC.

This clone has only one observation. The chain links TRBV7-6 to TRBJ2-7, with 12 nucleotides matching TRBD2. The J segment lost 4 bases and the V segment lost 0 bases, leaving 7 bases of the junction unmatched. Germline V gene data show CDR1 as SGHVS and CDR2 as FNYEAQ. The CDR3 is made up of 17 amino acids. CDR3 sequence reads: CASSLAPSGRALYEQYF. In DNA form, the CDR3 reads TGTGCCAGCAGCTTAGCCCCTAGCGGGAGGGCCCTGTACGAGCAGTACTTC.

This chain connects TRBV5-1 to TRBJ2-2; D may be TRBD2 (6 bases). CDR1 and CDR2 from the germline V gene are SGHRS and YFSETQ. CDR3 length: 15 residues. The germline V and J ends were trimmed by 1 base and 5 bases, with 12 bases remaining between them. The CDR3 DNA reads TGCGCCAGCAGCTTGAGCGTGGGGGGAACCGGGGAGCTGTTTTTT. It is translated as CASSLSVGGTGELFF.

The chain carries TRBV6-4 and TRBJ2-1; D is unresolved. The CDR3 is made up of 15 amino acids. From germline, CDR1 is MRHNA and CDR2 SNTAGT. Deletions cut 6 bases from V and 0 bases from J, with 12 bases between. The CDR3 nucleotides read TGTGCCAGCAGCTCTCTGCCGAGCTCCTACAATGAGCAGTTCTTC. Amino acid sequence: CASSSLPSSYNEQFF.